This T cell receptor beta chain is drawn from a study of beta chain features in type 1 diabetes. Findings of the study overall: There were fewer insertions and more deletions at the VDJ junctions of type 1 diabetes patients.

Of the isolated RNA, all was reverse transcribed, and so the sequenced material was expressed TCRB transcripts. Naive, central memory and regulatory T cell samples averaged approximately 3.6 million immunoSEQ reads each. Repertoires were generated with immunoSEQ multiplex PCR, while TCRdb's copy carries only in-frame clones and drops some. The sample includes roughly 250,000 clones, over 8.5% of them seen just once. Germline lookup yields CDR1 SEHNR and CDR2 FQNEAQ (reference sequence). The CDR3 contains 15 residues. Germline trimming cut 5 bases from V and 6 bases from J; bases unmatched to any gene: 9. This clone was observed many times. Its antigen is as yet unknown.

The receptor comes from a woman younger than 35 in good health. Input material: naive CD4+ T cells from blood. The J gene is TRBJ2-3, the V gene TRBV7-9, with TRBD2 matching 9 bases. The CDR3 bases are TGTGCCAGCAGCCCTCCGCGGGGGGGGTTCGATACGCAGTATTTT. Translating gives CASSPPRGGFDTQYF. Together with reference TRBV7-9 and TRBJ2-3, the CDR3 gives the full variable domain: DTGVSQNPRHKITKRGQNVTFRCDPISEHNRLYWYRQTLGQGPEFLTYFQNEAQLEKSRLLSDRFSAERPKGSFSTLEIQRTEQGDSAMYLCASSPPRGGFDTQYFGPGTRLTVL.